This TCR beta chain comes out of a study of type 1 regulatory T cells. Across the whole study: T-allo10 is a Tr1-enriched, alloantigen-specific CD4 T cell product made in vitro.

General observations from the study: Compared with non-type 1 regulatory T cells, type 1 regulatory T cells showed a more restricted TCR repertoire.

Deletions cut 5 bases from V and 5 bases from J, with 13 bases between. The CDR3 runs 13 residues. Germline values: CDR1 SQVTM, CDR2 ANQGSEA. TCRdb called the reads again in MiXCR, with one record for every CDR3 protein. This sample carries approximately 42,000 distinct CDR3 sequences, more than 9% of them seen once, and the ten largest clones take 8% to 10%. Turning to this clonotype: Its matching antigen is unknown.

Sequenced: cultured non-Tr1 T cells, either the whole culture or a sorted T cell fraction (not recorded which). The rearrangement links TRBV29-1 to TRBJ2-1; tentative D call: TRBD1 (5 bases). This TCR came from a human donor in good health. As DNA, the CDR3 is TGCAGCGTTTGGGGCCAGAATCACAATGAGCAGTTCTTC. Protein sequence: CSVWGQNHNEQFF.